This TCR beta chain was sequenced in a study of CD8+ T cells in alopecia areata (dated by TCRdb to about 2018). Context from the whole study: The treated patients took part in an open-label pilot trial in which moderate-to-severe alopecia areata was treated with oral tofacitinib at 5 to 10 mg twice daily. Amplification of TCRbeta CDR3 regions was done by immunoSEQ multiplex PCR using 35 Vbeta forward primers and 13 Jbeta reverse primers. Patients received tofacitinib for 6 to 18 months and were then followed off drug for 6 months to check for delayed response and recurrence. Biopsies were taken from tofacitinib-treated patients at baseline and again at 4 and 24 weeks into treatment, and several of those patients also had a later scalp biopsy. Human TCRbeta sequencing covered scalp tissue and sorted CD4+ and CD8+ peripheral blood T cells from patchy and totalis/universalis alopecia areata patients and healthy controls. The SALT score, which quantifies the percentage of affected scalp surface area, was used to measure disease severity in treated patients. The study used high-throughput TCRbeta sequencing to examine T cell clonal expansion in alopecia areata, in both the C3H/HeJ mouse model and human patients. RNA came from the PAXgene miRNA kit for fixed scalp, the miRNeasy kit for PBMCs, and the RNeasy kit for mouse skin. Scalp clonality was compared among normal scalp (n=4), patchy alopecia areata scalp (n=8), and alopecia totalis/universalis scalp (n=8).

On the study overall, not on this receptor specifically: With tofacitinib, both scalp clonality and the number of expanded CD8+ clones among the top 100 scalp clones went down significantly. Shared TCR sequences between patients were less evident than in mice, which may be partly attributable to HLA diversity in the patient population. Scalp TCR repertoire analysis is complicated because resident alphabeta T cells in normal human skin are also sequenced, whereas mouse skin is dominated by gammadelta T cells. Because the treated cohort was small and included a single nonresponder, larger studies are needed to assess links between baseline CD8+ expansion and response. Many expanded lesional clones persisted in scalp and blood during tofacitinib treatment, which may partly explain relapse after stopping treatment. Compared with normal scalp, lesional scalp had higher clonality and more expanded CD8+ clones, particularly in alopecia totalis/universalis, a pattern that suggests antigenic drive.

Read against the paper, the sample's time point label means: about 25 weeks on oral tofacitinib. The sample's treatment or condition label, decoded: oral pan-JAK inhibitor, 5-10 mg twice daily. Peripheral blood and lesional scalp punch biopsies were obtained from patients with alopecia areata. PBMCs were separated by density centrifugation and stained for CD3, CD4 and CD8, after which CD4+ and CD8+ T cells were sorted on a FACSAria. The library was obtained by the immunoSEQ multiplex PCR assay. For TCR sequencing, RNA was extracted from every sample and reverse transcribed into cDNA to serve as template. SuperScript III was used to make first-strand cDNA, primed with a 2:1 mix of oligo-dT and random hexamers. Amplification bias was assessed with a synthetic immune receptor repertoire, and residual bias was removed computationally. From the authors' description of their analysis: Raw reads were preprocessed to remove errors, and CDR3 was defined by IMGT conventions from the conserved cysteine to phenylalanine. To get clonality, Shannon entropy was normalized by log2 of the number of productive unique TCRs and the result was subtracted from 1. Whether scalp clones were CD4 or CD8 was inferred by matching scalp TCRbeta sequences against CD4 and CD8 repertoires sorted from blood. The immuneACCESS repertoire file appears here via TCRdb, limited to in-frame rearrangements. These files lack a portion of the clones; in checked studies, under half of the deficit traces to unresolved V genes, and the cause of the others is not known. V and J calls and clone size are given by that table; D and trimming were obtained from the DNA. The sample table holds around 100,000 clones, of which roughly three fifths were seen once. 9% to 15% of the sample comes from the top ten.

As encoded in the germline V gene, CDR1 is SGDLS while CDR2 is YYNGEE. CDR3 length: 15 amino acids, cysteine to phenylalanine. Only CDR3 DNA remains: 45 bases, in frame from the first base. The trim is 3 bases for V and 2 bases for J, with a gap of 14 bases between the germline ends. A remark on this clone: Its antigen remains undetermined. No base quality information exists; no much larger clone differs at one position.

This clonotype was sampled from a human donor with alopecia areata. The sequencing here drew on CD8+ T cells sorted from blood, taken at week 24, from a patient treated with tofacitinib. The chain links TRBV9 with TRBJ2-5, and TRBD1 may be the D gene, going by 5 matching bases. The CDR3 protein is CASSETVRPQETQYF. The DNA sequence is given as TGTGCCAGCAGCGAGACAGTTCGGCCGCAAGAGACCCAGTACTTC. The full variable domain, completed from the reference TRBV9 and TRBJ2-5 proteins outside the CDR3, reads DSGVTQTPKHLITATGQRVTLRCSPRSGDLSVYWYQQSLDQGLQFLIQYYNGEERAKGNILERFSAQQFPDLHSELNLSSLELGDSALYFCASSETVRPQETQYFGPGTRLLVL.